This T cell receptor (beta chain) was observed in a study of blood T cell repertoires in COVID-19. In the study overall: PBMCs, B-cell-depleted T cells, or T cells were the source of the cDNA or gDNA that made up the material.

Authors' analysis steps: For nucleated cells, counts were estimated from reference gene primer amplification. Method: immunoSEQ multiplex PCR; TCRdb's copy keeps in-frame clones and lacks some. For V, J and clone size, that table is used; D and trimming come from the DNA. The sample yields some 70,000 clones, 85% to 90% seen once. The CDR3 is 14 residues long. Per the germline V gene, CDR1 is SGHTA and CDR2 is FQGNSA. Deletions cut 5 bases from V and 3 bases from J, with 13 bases between. Sequencing input: peripheral blood. This TCR derives from a man aged 50-59 years with acute or convalescent COVID-19. The chain has TRBV7-2 and TRBJ1-2; D is unclear. CDR3 coding DNA: TGTGCCAGCAGCCTATCTCCCCGTGACTATGGCTACACCTTC. It specifies CASSLSPRDYGYTF.